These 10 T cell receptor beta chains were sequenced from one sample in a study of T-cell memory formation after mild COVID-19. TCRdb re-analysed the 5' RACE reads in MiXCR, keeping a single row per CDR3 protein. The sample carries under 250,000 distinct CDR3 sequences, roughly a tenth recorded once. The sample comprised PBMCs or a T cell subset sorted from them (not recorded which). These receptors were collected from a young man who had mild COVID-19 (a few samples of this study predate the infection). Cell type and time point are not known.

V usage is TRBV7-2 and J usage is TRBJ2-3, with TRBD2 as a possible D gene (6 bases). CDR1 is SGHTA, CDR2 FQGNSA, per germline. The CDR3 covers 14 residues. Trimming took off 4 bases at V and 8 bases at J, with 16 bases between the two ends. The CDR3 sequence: CASSYPREAGTQYF. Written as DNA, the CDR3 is TGTGCCAGCAGCTACCCCAGGGAGGCTGGTACGCAGTATTTT.

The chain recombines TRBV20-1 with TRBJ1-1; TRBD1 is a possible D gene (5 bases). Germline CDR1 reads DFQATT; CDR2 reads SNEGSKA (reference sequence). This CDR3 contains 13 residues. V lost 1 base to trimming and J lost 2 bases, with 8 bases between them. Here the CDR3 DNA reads TGCAGTGCTAGAGGGGACGGCAACACTGAAGCTTTCTTT. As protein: CSARGDGNTEAFF.

CDR3 loop: CSAKGQGSPYEQYV. CDR3 sequence (DNA): TGCAGTGCAAAAGGACAGGGATCCCCTTACGAGCAGTACGTC. V gene TRBV20-1 combines with J gene TRBJ2-7; 8 bases map to TRBD1. V was pared by 6 bases and J by 4 bases, with 11 bases of the junction left unmatched. Germline V lookup: CDR1 DFQATT, CDR2 SNEGSKA (reference sequence). The length of the CDR3 is 14 residues.

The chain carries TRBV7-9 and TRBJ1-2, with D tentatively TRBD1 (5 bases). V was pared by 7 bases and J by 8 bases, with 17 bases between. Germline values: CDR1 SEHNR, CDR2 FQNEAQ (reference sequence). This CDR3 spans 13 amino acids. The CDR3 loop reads CASNWGGLYGYTF. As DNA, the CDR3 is TGTGCCAGCAACTGGGGGGGACTGTACGGCTACACCTTC.

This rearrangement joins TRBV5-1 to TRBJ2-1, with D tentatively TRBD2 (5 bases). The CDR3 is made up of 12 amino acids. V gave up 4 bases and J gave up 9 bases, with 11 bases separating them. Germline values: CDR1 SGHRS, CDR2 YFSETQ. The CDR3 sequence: CASSDRGSEQFF. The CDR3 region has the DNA TGCGCCAGCAGCGACCGCGGGTCTGAGCAGTTCTTC.

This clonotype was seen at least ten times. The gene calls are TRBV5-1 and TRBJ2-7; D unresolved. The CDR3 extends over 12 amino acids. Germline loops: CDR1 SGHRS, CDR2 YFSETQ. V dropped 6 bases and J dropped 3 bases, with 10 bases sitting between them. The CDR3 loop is CASTPQYYEQYF. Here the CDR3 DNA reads TGCGCCAGCACCCCACAGTACTACGAGCAGTACTTC.

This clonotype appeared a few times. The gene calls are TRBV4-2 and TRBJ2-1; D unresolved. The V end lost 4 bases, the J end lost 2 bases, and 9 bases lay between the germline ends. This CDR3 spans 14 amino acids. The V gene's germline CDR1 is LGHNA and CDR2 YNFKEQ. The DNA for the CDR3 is TGTGCCAGCAGCCCTCCCGACACCTACAATGAGCAGTTCTTC. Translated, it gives CASSPPDTYNEQFF.

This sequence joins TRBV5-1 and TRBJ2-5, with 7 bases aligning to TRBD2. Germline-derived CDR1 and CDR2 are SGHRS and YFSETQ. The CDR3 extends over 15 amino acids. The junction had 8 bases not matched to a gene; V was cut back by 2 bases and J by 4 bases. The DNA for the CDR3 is TGCGCCAGCAGCTTCGTCCCGGGGGGACGAGAGACCCAGTACTTC. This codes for CASSFVPGGRETQYF.

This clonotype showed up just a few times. The CDR3 DNA is TGTGCCAGCAGAGGACAGGGAAAAACTGAAGCTTTCTTT. Translated, it gives CASRGQGKTEAFF. The chain recombines TRBV6-6 with TRBJ1-1; 8 bases map to TRBD1. The CDR3 is made up of 13 amino acids. J was trimmed by 5 bases and V by 6 bases; bases with no gene match: 5. CDR1 is MNHNY, CDR2 SVGAGI, per germline (reference sequence).

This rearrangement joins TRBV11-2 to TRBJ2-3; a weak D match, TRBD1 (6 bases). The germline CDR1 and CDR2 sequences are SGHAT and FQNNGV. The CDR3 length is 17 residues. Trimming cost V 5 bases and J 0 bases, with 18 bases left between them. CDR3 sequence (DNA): TGTGCCAGCAGCCCTCTAGGGGGAGCGGAGAGCACAGATACGCAGTATTTT. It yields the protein CASSPLGGAESTDTQYF.